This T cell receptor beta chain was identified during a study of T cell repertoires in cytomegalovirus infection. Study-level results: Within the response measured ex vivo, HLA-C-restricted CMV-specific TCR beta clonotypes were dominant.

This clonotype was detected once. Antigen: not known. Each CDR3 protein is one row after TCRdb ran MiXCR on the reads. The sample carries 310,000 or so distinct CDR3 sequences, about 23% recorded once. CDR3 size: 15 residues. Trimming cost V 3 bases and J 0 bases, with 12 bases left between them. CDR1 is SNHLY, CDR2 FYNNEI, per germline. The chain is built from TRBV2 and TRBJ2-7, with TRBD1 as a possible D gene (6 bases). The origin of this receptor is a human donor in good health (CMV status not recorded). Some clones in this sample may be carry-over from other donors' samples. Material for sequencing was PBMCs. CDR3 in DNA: TGTGCCAGCAGTGAGTGGGGGCGCTTCTCCTACGAGCAGTACTTC. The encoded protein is CASSEWGRFSYEQYF.